This TCR beta chain is from a study of control samples from healthy donors and cancer patients. This clone was observed a few times. Clones were read by immunoSEQ multiplex PCR, and TCRdb kept only the in-frame ones, dropping some. The table lists 400,000 to 500,000 clones, roughly 90% of them singletons. The receptor comes from a middle-aged man with head and neck cancer. Sequencing used PBMCs.

This chain's CDR3 is CASSWGTVAKNIQYF. The CDR3, as DNA: TGTGCCAGCAGTTGGGGGACAGTAGCCAAAAACATTCAGTACTTC. The V and J genes are TRBV6-2 or TRBV6-3 and TRBJ2-4; 7 bases align to TRBD1. Germline values: CDR1 MNHEY, CDR2 SVGEGT. With V trimmed by 4 bases and J by 0 bases, 3 bases remained unmatched. This CDR3 region has 15 residues.